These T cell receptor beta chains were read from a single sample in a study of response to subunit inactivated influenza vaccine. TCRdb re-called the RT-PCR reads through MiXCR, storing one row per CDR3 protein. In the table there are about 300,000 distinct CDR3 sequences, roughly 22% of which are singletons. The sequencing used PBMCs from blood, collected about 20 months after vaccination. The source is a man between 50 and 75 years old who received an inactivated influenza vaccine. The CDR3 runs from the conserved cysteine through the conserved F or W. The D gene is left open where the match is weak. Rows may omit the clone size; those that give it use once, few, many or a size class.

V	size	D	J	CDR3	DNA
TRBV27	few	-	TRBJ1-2	CASWAGSGNYGYTF	TGTGCCTCCTGGGCGGGGTCGGGTAACTATGGCTACACCTTC
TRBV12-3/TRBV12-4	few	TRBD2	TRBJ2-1	CASSSLASNEQFF	TGTGCCAGCAGCTCACTAGCGAGCAATGAGCAGTTCTTC
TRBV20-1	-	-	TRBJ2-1	CSASSLGKFNEQFF	TGCAGTGCTAGTTCCCTAGGCAAGTTCAATGAGCAGTTCTTC
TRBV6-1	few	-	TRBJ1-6	CASSEYTGTDSPLHF	TGTGCCAGCAGCGAATACACAGGGACGGATTCACCCCTCCACTTT
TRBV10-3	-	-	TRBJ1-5	CAISDRDGQPQHF	TGTGCCATCAGTGACAGGGATGGACAGCCCCAGCATTTT
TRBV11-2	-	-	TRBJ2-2	CASSFRVGGELFF	TGTGCCAGCAGTTTTAGGGTGGGCGGGGAGCTGTTTTTT
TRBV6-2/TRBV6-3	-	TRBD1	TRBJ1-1	CASSYSGRGQLNTEAFF	TGTGCCAGCAGTTACTCGGGAAGGGGGCAACTTAACACTGAAGCTTTCTTT
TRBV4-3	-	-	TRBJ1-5	CASSQDMVGNQPQHF	TGCGCCAGCAGCCAAGATATGGTCGGCAATCAGCCCCAGCATTTT
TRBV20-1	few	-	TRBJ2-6	CSARDRAGLVNVLTF	TGCAGTGCTAGAGATCGGGCAGGCCTCGTCAACGTCCTGACTTTC
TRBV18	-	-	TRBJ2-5	CASSPQRGETQYF	TGTGCCAGCTCACCACAAAGGGGAGAGACCCAGTACTTC
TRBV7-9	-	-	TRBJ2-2	CASSRVPGGELFF	TGTGCCAGCAGCCGTGTCCCCGGCGGGGAGCTGTTTTTT
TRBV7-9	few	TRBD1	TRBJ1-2	CASSYPGGFGYTF	TGTGCCAGCAGCTACCCAGGGGGCTTTGGCTACACCTTC
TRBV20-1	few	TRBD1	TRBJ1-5	CSASRMTGTGQPQHF	TGCAGTGCTAGTAGGATGACAGGGACTGGACAGCCCCAGCATTTT
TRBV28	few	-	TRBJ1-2	CASSPEGNGYTF	TGTGCCAGCAGTCCGGAGGGTAATGGCTACACCTTC
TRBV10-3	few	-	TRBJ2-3	CAISDTPTDTQYF	TGTGCCATCAGTGATACCCCCACAGATACGCAGTATTTT
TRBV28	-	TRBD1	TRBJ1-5	CASSLTKQGSQHF	TGTGCCAGCAGTTTAACGAAACAGGGGTCCCAGCATTTT
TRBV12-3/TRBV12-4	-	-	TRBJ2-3	CASRLFTDTQYF	TGTGCCAGCAGACTCTTCACAGATACGCAGTATTTT
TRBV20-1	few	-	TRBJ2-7	CSARDPSGLREQYF	TGCAGTGCTAGAGATCCCAGTGGTTTACGTGAGCAGTACTTC
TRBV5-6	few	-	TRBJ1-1	CASSLSPGVWTEAFF	TGTGCCAGCAGCTTGAGTCCGGGGGTATGGACTGAAGCTTTCTTT
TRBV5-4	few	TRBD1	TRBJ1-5	CASSLGTGDQPQHF	TGTGCCAGCAGCTTGGGAACAGGGGATCAGCCCCAGCATTTT
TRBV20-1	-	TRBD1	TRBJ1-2	CSASQGQGAGYTF	TGCAGTGCTAGTCAGGGGCAGGGGGCTGGCTACACCTTC
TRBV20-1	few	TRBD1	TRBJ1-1	CSAPGQAHTEAFF	TGCAGTGCTCCGGGACAGGCGCACACTGAAGCTTTCTTT
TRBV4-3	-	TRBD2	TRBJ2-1	CASSQDLEAGGSYNEQFF	TGCGCCAGCAGCCAAGATTTAGAAGCGGGAGGGTCATACAATGAGCAGTTCTTC
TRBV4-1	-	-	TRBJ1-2	CASSQYGEGYSGYTF	TGCGCCAGCAGCCAATATGGCGAAGGCTATTCTGGCTACACCTTC
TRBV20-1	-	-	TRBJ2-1	CSARGAGGSYNEQIF	TGCAGTGCTAGAGGAGCAGGGGGGTCCTACAATGAGCAGATCTTC
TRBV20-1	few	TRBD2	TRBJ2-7	CSAGGTSGGQEQYF	TGCAGTGCTGGAGGGACTAGCGGTGGCCAGGAGCAGTACTTC
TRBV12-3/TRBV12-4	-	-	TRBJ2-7	CASSLAGESPTYEQYF	TGTGCCAGCAGTTTAGCGGGGGAGTCTCCGACCTACGAGCAGTACTTC
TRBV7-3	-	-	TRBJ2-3	CASSFFGGTPDTQYF	TGTGCCAGCAGCTTCTTCGGCGGGACCCCAGATACGCAGTATTTT
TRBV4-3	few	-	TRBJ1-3	CASSQARGRPGNTIYF	TGCGCCAGCAGCCAAGCTAGGGGACGGCCTGGAAACACCATATATTTT
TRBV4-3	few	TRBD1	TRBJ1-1	CASSQGLRQGTNTEAFF	TGCGCCAGCAGCCAGGGCCTTAGACAGGGAACGAACACTGAAGCTTTCTTT
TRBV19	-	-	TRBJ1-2	CASSNFSRGYTF	TGTGCCAGTAGTAATTTTTCGAGAGGCTACACCTTC
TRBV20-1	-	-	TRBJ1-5	CSARDLRVLSNQPQHF	TGCAGTGCTAGAGATCTCCGGGTACTTAGCAATCAGCCCCAGCATTTT
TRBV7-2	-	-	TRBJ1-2	CASSPDRPISPNYGYTF	TGTGCCAGCAGCCCCGACAGGCCAATATCTCCTAACTATGGCTACACCTTC
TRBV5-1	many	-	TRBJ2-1	CASSLENEQFF	TGCGCCAGCAGCTTGGAGAATGAGCAGTTCTTC
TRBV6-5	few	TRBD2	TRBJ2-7	CASSYAAGAYEQYF	TGTGCCAGCAGTTACGCAGCGGGAGCTTACGAGCAGTACTTC
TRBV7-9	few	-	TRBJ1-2	CASSLESGVSGYTF	TGTGCCAGCAGCTTAGAAAGCGGGGTGTCCGGCTACACCTTC
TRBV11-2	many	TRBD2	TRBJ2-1	CASSLDPVLGKREGDEQFF	TGTGCCAGCAGCTTAGACCCCGTTCTCGGGAAGCGGGAGGGCGATGAGCAGTTCTTC
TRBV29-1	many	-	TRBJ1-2	CSVDRPINYGYTF	TGCAGCGTTGATCGACCAATTAACTATGGCTACACCTTC
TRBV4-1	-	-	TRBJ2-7	CASSPWLRYEQYF	TGCGCCAGCAGCCCCTGGCTACGCTACGAGCAGTACTTC
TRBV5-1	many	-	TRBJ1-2	CASSRGLENYGYTF	TGCGCCAGCAGTAGAGGGTTGGAAAACTATGGCTACACCTTC
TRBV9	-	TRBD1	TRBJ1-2	CASSVGQGRISYGYTF	TGTGCCAGCAGCGTCGGACAGGGGAGAATTAGCTATGGCTACACCTTC
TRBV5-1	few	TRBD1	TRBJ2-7	CASSWDSYYEQYF	TGCGCCAGCAGCTGGGACAGCTACTACGAGCAGTACTTC
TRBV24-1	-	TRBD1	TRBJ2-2	CATRGTGITGELFF	TGTGCCACCAGAGGGACAGGGATCACCGGGGAGCTGTTTTTT
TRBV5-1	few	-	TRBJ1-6	CASSLTEVGNSPLHF	TGCGCCAGCAGTTTAACGGAGGTTGGTAATTCACCCCTCCACTTT
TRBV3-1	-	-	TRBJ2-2	CASSQGTIKISSGELFF	TGTGCCAGCAGCCAAGGGACTATCAAGATCTCGTCCGGGGAGCTGTTTTTT
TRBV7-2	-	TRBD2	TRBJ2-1	CASSLVLAGRSYNEQFF	TGTGCCAGCAGCTTAGTCCTAGCGGGGAGGTCCTACAATGAGCAGTTCTTC
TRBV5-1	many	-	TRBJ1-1	CASSLQEGYTEAFF	TGCGCCAGCAGCTTACAGGAGGGGTACACTGAAGCTTTCTTT
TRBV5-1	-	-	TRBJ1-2	CASSFEGTITNYGYTF	TGCGCCAGCAGCTTCGAGGGGACAATTACTAACTATGGCTACACCTTC
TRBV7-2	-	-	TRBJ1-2	CASSGQAGRQFYGYTF	TGTGCCAGCAGCGGCCAAGCGGGACGGCAATTCTATGGCTACACCTTC
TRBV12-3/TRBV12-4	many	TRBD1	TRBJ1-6	CASSSGTVNSPLHF	TGTGCCAGCAGCTCCGGGACAGTTAATTCACCCCTCCACTTT
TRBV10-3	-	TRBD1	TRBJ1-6	CAMRGPGVDSPLHF	TGTGCCATGAGGGGGCCAGGGGTTGATTCACCCCTCCACTTT
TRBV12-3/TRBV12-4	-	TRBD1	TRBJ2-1	CASSLGTGGEQFF	TGTGCCAGCAGTTTAGGGACAGGGGGTGAGCAGTTCTTC
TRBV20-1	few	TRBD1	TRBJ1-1	CSARDPKTGEQTEAFF	TGCAGTGCTAGAGATCCCAAAACAGGGGAACAAACTGAAGCTTTCTTT
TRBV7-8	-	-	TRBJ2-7	CASSRLMSDEQYF	TGTGCCAGCAGCCGACTTATGAGCGACGAGCAGTACTTC
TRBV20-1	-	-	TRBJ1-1	CSASSPGRTEAFF	TGCAGTGCTAGTAGCCCGGGGAGGACTGAAGCTTTCTTT
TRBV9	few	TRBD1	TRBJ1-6	CASSVSDRGYNSPLHF	TGTGCCAGCAGCGTTTCAGACAGGGGCTATAATTCACCCCTCCACTTT
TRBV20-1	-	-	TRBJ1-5	CSARQDQAGGIRGVQPQHF	TGCAGTGCTAGACAAGACCAGGCGGGTGGTATCAGGGGTGTACAGCCCCAGCATTTT
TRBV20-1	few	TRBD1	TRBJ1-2	CSANSRTGLGYGYTF	TGCAGTGCTAACTCAAGGACAGGGCTTGGCTATGGCTACACCTTC
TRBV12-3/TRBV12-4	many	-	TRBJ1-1	CASSRGSEAFF	TGTGCCAGCAGTCGAGGGAGTGAAGCTTTCTTT